These 28 T cell receptor beta chains originate from one sample sequenced in a study of blood T cells in healthy people across ages. Primed by a sample-barcoded 5' primer and a J-beta primer mix, a second PCR proceeded for 7 to 11 cycles. TCRdb reanalysed the 5' RACE reads using MiXCR and keeps one entry per CDR3 protein. The sample yields 1.5 million to 2 million distinct CDR3 sequences, 28% seen once. The sequencing input was blood. The receptors stem from a woman aged 30 to 39 in good health.

At least ten counts were recorded for this clonotype. The chain recombines TRBV29-1 with TRBJ2-7; D is possibly TRBD1 or TRBD2 (5 bases each). The CDR3 is 12 residues long. In germline, CDR1 is SQVTM, CDR2 ANQGSEA. Trimming took off 5 bases at V and 7 bases at J, with 15 bases between the two ends. Here the CDR3 reads CSVRLGGWEQYF. The CDR3 coding sequence is TGCAGCGTTCGCCTTGGGGGTTGGGAGCAGTACTTC.

This clonotype was seen only a few times. This chain connects TRBV24-1 to TRBJ2-1; no definite D call. In germline, CDR1 is KGHDR, CDR2 SFDVKD. The CDR3 sequence is 13 residues long. Deletions cut 3 bases from V and 8 bases from J, with 10 bases between. CDR3 protein: CATSDGREDEQFF. CDR3 DNA sequence: TGTGCCACCAGTGATGGGCGTGAGGATGAGCAGTTCTTC.

This clonotype occurred a few times. The chain employs TRBV7-2 and TRBJ2-5; 8 nucleotides match TRBD2. With 4 bases clipped from V and 11 bases from J, the junction kept 18 bases outside the gene matches. The germline CDR1 and CDR2 sequences are SGHTA and FQGNSA. This CDR3 comprises 16 residues. The CDR3: CASSSQLGGRFNEQYF. The DNA of the CDR3 is TGTGCCAGCAGCTCCCAGCTTGGCGGGAGGTTCAATGAGCAGTACTTC.

J is TRBJ2-1 and V is TRBV12-3 or TRBV12-4; 7 bases are shared with TRBD2. The CDR3 totals 13 residues. The trim removed 8 bases at V and 5 bases at J, leaving 6 bases unmatched. This CDR3 reads CASGSGTNNEQFF. CDR3 nucleotide sequence: TGTGCCAGCGGTTCCGGGACTAACAATGAGCAGTTCTTC.

V gene TRBV6-1 combines with J gene TRBJ2-7; TRBD1 agrees at 8 bases. From germline, CDR1 is MNHNS and CDR2 SASEGT. The ends lost 6 bases at V and 2 bases at J; junction bases unmatched: 6. There are 14 residues in the CDR3. CDR3 nucleotide sequence: TGTGCCAGCAGCACAAGACAGGGGACCTACGAGCAGTACTTC. This gives the protein CASSTRQGTYEQYF.

This clonotype has just a few counts. This chain links TRBV29-1 with TRBJ1-1, with D maybe TRBD1 (6 bases). V was cut by 5 bases and J by 3 bases, with 10 bases left in between. The CDR3 loop spans 12 amino acids. Germline V gene sequence: CDR1 SQVTM, CDR2 ANQGSEA. Written as DNA, the CDR3 is TGCAGCGTTACCAGGGGTCACACTGAAGCTTTCTTT. Translating it yields CSVTRGHTEAFF.

This chain joins TRBV18 and TRBJ2-4; TRBD2 is a possible D gene (6 bases). Germline CDR1 reads KGHSH; CDR2 reads LQKENI. The CDR3 has 18 amino acids. The germline V and J ends were trimmed by 3 bases and 2 bases, with 20 bases remaining between them. CDR3 in DNA: TGTGCCAGCTCACCCGGGACGACCGTCGCGGGGACCAAAAACATTCAGTACTTC. It is translated as CASSPGTTVAGTKNIQYF.

Regarding this clonotype: A single base separates this from a much larger clone, so it may be a read error. The rearrangement uses TRBV9 and TRBJ2-3; weak D call: TRBD1 (5 bases). This CDR3 contains 15 residues. CDR1 is SGDLS and CDR2 is YYNGEE in the germline V gene. The CDR3 reads CAGSVEGASTDTQYF. CDR3 sequence (DNA): TGTGCCGGCAGCGTAGAAGGGGCTAGCACAGATACGCAGTATTTT.

Remarks on this clonotype: At one end, the junction sequence differs from germline, possibly due to a read error. This chain joins TRBV18 and TRBJ1-1; no definite D call. This CDR3 region has 15 residues. Germline loops: CDR1 KGHSH, CDR2 LQKENI. CDR3 sequence: CANSLEVSSLIEAFF. CDR3 nucleotide sequence: TGTGCCAACTCACTTGAAGTAAGCTCCCTGATTGAAGCTTTCTTT.

The chain links TRBV30 to TRBJ2-5; 11 nucleotides line up with TRBD2. Germline V gene sequence: CDR1 GTSNPN, CDR2 SVGIG (reference sequence). The CDR3 sequence is 14 residues long. Losses at the gene ends were 7 bases for V and 5 bases for J; bases not matched to a gene: 9. DNA of the CDR3: TGTGCCTTTAGCGGGGGGGCCCTATCCGAGACCCAGTACTTC. Its protein is CAFSGGALSETQYF.

The V gene is TRBV7-2, the J gene TRBJ1-6, with D tentatively TRBD1 (5 bases). The germline V gene has CDR1 SGHTA and CDR2 FQGNSA. Trimming took off 5 bases at V and 14 bases at J, with 22 bases between the two ends. The CDR3 length is 15 residues. The CDR3 protein is CASSPETETNWALHF. In DNA form, the CDR3 reads TGTGCCAGCAGCCCAGAGACAGAGACGAACTGGGCCCTCCACTTT.

Only a few counts were recorded for this clonotype. This chain connects TRBV5-1 to TRBJ1-5; D not resolved. Germline values: CDR1 SGHRS, CDR2 YFSETQ. The CDR3 length is 14 residues. V was trimmed by 1 base and J by 0 bases, leaving 5 bases between them. As DNA, the CDR3 is TGCGCCAGCAGCTTGACGCCTAGCAATCAGCCCCAGCATTTT. This sequence encodes CASSLTPSNQPQHF.

A remark on this clonotype: This may stem from a read error, because a much larger clone lies one nucleotide away. V gene TRBV20-1 combines with J gene TRBJ2-7; maybe TRBD2 (5 bases). This CDR3 spans 11 amino acids. Germline V gives CDR1 DFQATT, CDR2 SNEGSKA (reference sequence). The CDR3 DNA sequence: TGCAGTGCTAGAGGGCTAGCCGAGCAGGACTTC. Translation: CSARGLAEQDF.

In regard to this clonotype: The junction does not match germline at one end; this may be a read error. In DNA, the CDR3 is TGTGCCAGCAGCGAAGAGGCGGGGGGGGACTCCTACGAGCAGTACTTC. This gives the protein CASSEEAGGDSYEQYF. The chain carries TRBV6-1 and TRBJ2-7, with TRBD2 identical over 9 bases. The CDR3 has 16 amino acids. Germline CDR1 reads MNHNS; CDR2 reads SASEGT.

As to this clonotype: A much larger clone sits a single nucleotide away, making a read error possible. The rearrangement uses TRBV29-1 and TRBJ2-1; D call uncertain. V was cut by 7 bases and J by 10 bases, with 14 bases left in between. The V gene's germline CDR1 is SQVTM and CDR2 ANQGSEA. There are 11 residues in the CDR3. The CDR3 region is CSAQAGYEQFF. CDR3 bases: TGCAGCGCCCAAGCAGGCTACGAGCAGTTCTTC.

The CDR3 protein is CASSKLGRPDTQYF. CDR3 DNA: TGTGCCAGCAGTAAATTGGGTAGACCCGATACGCAGTATTTT. This chain links TRBV2 with TRBJ2-3; D is unclear. With 5 bases removed from V and 6 bases from J, the gap between germline ends came to 15 bases. The CDR3 spans 14 residues. CDR1 is SNHLY and CDR2 is FYNNEI in the germline V gene.

The CDR3 nucleotides are TGTGCCAGCAGTCTGCGCGGGACAGGGGGAGATACGCAGTATTTT. Amino acid sequence: CASSLRGTGGDTQYF. J is TRBJ2-3 and V is TRBV28, with 11 nucleotides matching TRBD1. V trimming: 5 bases; J trimming: 5 bases; junction bases outside the gene matches: 6. The CDR3 extends over 15 amino acids. Per the germline V gene, CDR1 is MDHEN and CDR2 is SYDVKM.

CDR3 sequence reads: CASSSYRPYEQYF. The DNA for the CDR3 is TGTGCCAGCAGTAGCTACAGGCCCTACGAGCAGTACTTC. The chain couples TRBV28 to TRBJ2-7; TRBD1 might be the D (5 bases). Germline V gives CDR1 MDHEN, CDR2 SYDVKM. The V and J ends lost 5 bases and 2 bases respectively, with 10 bases between them. This CDR3 contains 13 residues. Filled out from reference TRBV28 and TRBJ2-7, the complete variable domain reads DVKVTQSSRYLVKRTGEKVFLECVQDMDHENMFWYRQDPGLGLRLIYFSYDVKMKEKGDIPEGYSVSREKKERFSLILESASTNQTSMYLCASSSYRPYEQYFGPGTRLTVT.

In its sample, this clonotype was seen a few times. J is TRBJ2-3 and V is TRBV7-9; TRBD1 agrees at 7 bases. CDR1 is SEHNR and CDR2 is FQNEAQ in the germline V gene (reference sequence). This CDR3 has 15 residues. V lost 4 bases to trimming and J lost 2 bases; unmatched junction nucleotides: 6. The CDR3 region is CASSSGTVVTDTQYF. The DNA of the CDR3 is TGTGCCAGCAGCTCCGGGACAGTTGTCACAGATACGCAGTATTTT.

This clonotype was detected ten times or more. This chain links TRBV20-1 with TRBJ2-6, with D possibly called TRBD1 or TRBD2 (5 bases each). The CDR3 is made up of 16 amino acids. V dropped 3 bases and J dropped 0 bases, with 12 bases sitting between them. CDR1 DFQATT and CDR2 SNEGSKA come from the germline V gene (reference sequence). The CDR3 DNA reads TGCAGTGCTAGCCGCGCAGGGAGCTCTGGGGCCAACGTCCTGACTTTC. Translating it yields CSASRAGSSGANVLTF.

This clonotype was picked up a small number of times. At one boundary the junction diverges from the germline segment, which might be a read error. The V call is TRBV11-3, the J call TRBJ1-2, with no clear D. The CDR3 runs 14 residues. Germline CDR1 reads SGHNT; CDR2 reads YENEEA. CDR3 sequence reads: CTSSTTFWGYGYTF. CDR3 bases: TGTACCAGCAGCACCACCTTTTGGGGCTATGGCTACACCTTC.

This clonotype showed up many times. The chain combines TRBV9 with TRBJ2-7; the D call may be TRBD1 or TRBD2 (6 bases each). Germline V gives CDR1 SGDLS, CDR2 YYNGEE. The CDR3 extends over 14 amino acids. V lost 3 bases and J lost 2, with 12 bases in between. CDR3 loop: CASSGVGGPYEQYF. In DNA, the CDR3 is TGTGCCAGCAGCGGCGTTGGGGGGCCCTACGAGCAGTACTTC.

The CDR3 sequence is CASSFTGGEYNEQFF. In DNA form, the CDR3 reads TGCGCCAGCAGCTTTACAGGGGGGGAATACAATGAGCAGTTCTTC. The chain employs TRBV5-1 and TRBJ2-1; maybe TRBD1 (8 bases). The V gene lost 2 bases and the J gene lost 4 bases, with 13 bases spanning the gap. The CDR3 totals 15 residues. Looked up from germline, CDR1 is SGHRS and CDR2 is YFSETQ. The full variable domain, rest sourced from reference TRBV5-1 and TRBJ2-1, is KAGVTQTPRYLIKTRGQQVTLSCSPISGHRSVSWYQQTPGQGLQFLFEYFSETQRNKGNFPGRFSGRQFSNSRSEMNVSTLELGDSALYLCASSFTGGEYNEQFFGPGTRLTVL.

This clonotype has only a few counts. This chain uses TRBV6-6 with TRBJ1-6; D might be TRBD1 (5 bases). Looked up from germline, CDR1 is MNHNY and CDR2 is SVGAGI (reference sequence). The V end was cut by 6 bases, the J end by 7 bases, with 13 bases between. This CDR3 comprises 14 residues. CDR3 sequence reads: CASSEDIQNSPLHF. The CDR3, as DNA: TGTGCCAGCAGCGAGGACATCCAGAATTCACCCCTCCACTTT.

This clonotype turned up a few times. V usage is TRBV20-1 and J usage is TRBJ2-5, with a possible D match to TRBD1 (5 bases). TRBJ2-7 matches the DNA end more closely, so the J call is doubtful. The CDR3 has 11 amino acids. Germline V gene sequence: CDR1 DFQATT, CDR2 SNEGSKA (reference sequence). The CDR3 DNA is TGCAGTGCCAGCCTCAGGGTCGAGCAGTACTTC. Its translation is CSASLRVEQYF.

This clonotype was recorded once. CDR3: CSGRGTLTDTQYF. The CDR3 DNA reads TGCAGCGGCAGGGGAACCCTCACAGATACGCAGTATTTT. The rearrangement joins TRBV29-1 to TRBJ2-3, with TRBD1 as a possible D gene (6 bases). Germline CDR1 reads SQVTM; CDR2 reads ANQGSEA. With 7 bases removed from V and 2 bases from J, the gap between germline ends came to 13 bases. CDR3 size: 13 residues.

The chain carries TRBV6-5 and TRBJ2-2; TRBD1 aligns across 7 bases. The CDR3 is made up of 15 amino acids. Germline assignment: CDR1 MNHEY and CDR2 SVGAGI. V lost 6 bases and J lost 9; bases outside the gene matches: 13. The CDR3 spells CASSHDRALGRELFF. As DNA, the CDR3 is TGTGCCAGCAGCCACGACAGGGCGCTTGGCCGGGAGCTGTTTTTT.

This clonotype has only one observation. A much larger clone is a single base away; this may be a read error. V usage is TRBV10-3 and J usage is TRBJ2-1, with D perhaps assigned TRBD1 or TRBD2 (6 bases each). The CDR3 spans 14 residues. The germline gives CDR1 ENHRY, CDR2 SYGVKD. Trimming shortened V by 6 bases and J by 6 bases, and 15 bases separated the two germline ends. CDR3 protein: CAIRPGAGTNEQFF. The CDR3 DNA is TGTGCCATCAGGCCGGGGGCAGGGACCAATGAGCAGTTCTTC.